The 5 T cell receptor beta chains below all came from one sample that was sequenced in a study of identical twins. A single record per CDR3 protein comes from TCRdb applying MiXCR to the 5' RACE reads. The sample lists 1.5 million to 2 million distinct CDR3 sequences, around 33% occurring once. The sample consisted of cord blood. The source is a newborn girl in good health.

This clonotype occurred a few times. The chain is built from TRBV28 and TRBJ1-1; D ambiguous. The CDR3 contains 12 residues. Between the trimmed V and J ends, which lost 3 bases and 6 bases, there was a span of 8 bases. Germline V gene data show CDR1 as MDHEN and CDR2 as SYDVKM. Here the CDR3 DNA reads TGTGCCAGCAGTTTCTCGGCAGCTGAAGCTTTCTTT. It translates to CASSFSAAEAFF.

The chain uses TRBV6-1 and TRBJ1-5; TRBD1 matches at 9 bases. This CDR3 is 14 amino acids long. The germline V gene encodes CDR1 MNHNS and CDR2 SASEGT. With 6 bases clipped from V and 4 bases from J, the junction kept 4 bases outside the gene matches. The CDR3 region has the DNA TGTGCCAGCAGGGCACAGGGGGCTAATCAGCCCCAGCATTTT. Its protein is CASRAQGANQPQHF.

This clonotype has a handful of counts. The V and J genes are TRBV7-9 and TRBJ1-2; D uncertain. CDR3 size: 14 residues. Trimming removed 5 bases at V and 7 bases at J, with 17 bases between. The germline V gene encodes CDR1 SEHNR and CDR2 FQNEAQ (reference sequence). This CDR3 is CASSPDYPWGGYTF. CDR3 bases: TGTGCCAGCAGCCCCGACTACCCATGGGGTGGCTACACCTTC.

The rearrangement joins TRBV20-1 to TRBJ2-1; possibly TRBD1 for D (6 bases). Judging by the DNA end, TRBJ2-7 fits better; the J call may be wrong. There are 13 residues in the CDR3. Germline values: CDR1 DFQATT, CDR2 SNEGSKA (reference sequence). DNA of the CDR3: TGCAGTGCTAGGTGGTCACAGGGTGACGAGCAGTACTTC. It codes for CSARWSQGDEQYF.

The V gene is TRBV11-2, the J gene TRBJ2-7, with D possibly matching TRBD1 (6 bases). The V gene lost 1 base and the J gene lost 0 bases, with 10 bases spanning the gap. Germline lookup yields CDR1 SGHAT and CDR2 FQNNGV. The CDR3 length is 15 residues. This chain's CDR3 is CASSLGDKGSYEQYF. The CDR3 DNA sequence: TGTGCCAGCAGCTTAGGGGACAAAGGCTCCTACGAGCAGTACTTC.